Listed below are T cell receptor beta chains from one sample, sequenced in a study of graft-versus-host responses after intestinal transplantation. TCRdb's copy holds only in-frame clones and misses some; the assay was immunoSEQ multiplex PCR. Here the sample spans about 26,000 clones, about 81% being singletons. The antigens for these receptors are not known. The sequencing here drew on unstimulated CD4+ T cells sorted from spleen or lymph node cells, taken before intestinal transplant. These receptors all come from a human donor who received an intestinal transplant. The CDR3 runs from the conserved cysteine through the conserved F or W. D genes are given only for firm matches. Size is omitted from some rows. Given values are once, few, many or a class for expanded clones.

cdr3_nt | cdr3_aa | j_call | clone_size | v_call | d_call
TGTGCCAGTAGTTTTCTAGCGAGCAATGAGCAGTTCTTC | CASSFLASNEQFF | TRBJ2-1 | NA | TRBV19 | NA
TGTGCCATCAGCCCAATCCCAGAAGAGCAGTTCTTC | CAISPIPEEQFF | TRBJ2-1 | NA | TRBV10-3 | NA
TGTGCCAGCAGTGACCCAGTGGCAAAGAGGGCCAAAAACATTCAGTACTTC | CASSDPVAKRAKNIQYF | TRBJ2-4 | NA | TRBV6-4 | NA
TGTGCCAGCAGCTTATCAGTGCAGGGAGGAAACACCATATATTTT | CASSLSVQGGNTIYF | TRBJ1-3 | NA | TRBV7-2 | NA
TGCGCCAGCAGCTTGCGCTCTAGCGGCCAAGAGACCCAGTACTTC | CASSLRSSGQETQYF | TRBJ2-5 | NA | TRBV5-1 | TRBD2
TGCGCCAGCAGCTTGGCCGAGGGAAGGGAGACCCAGTACTTC | CASSLAEGRETQYF | TRBJ2-5 | NA | TRBV5-1 | NA
TGTGCCAGCAGTTACTCGGGCGGGGGAACCTATGGCTACACCTTC | CASSYSGGGTYGYTF | TRBJ1-2 | NA | TRBV6-5 | NA
TGTGCCAGCAGTCGATTAGCGGGAGTTGGCGGGGAGCTGTTTTTT | CASSRLAGVGGELFF | TRBJ2-2 | NA | TRBV7-9 | TRBD2
TGTGCCAGCAGCGTGGATAATTCACCCCTCCACTTT | CASSVDNSPLHF | TRBJ1-6 | NA | TRBV9 | NA
TGTGCCAGCAGCCCGGGAGGCACAGGGGTTCGGTATGGCTACACCTTC | CASSPGGTGVRYGYTF | TRBJ1-2 | NA | TRBV4-2 | TRBD1
TGTGCCAGCAGTCTGACTAGTGGAGGAGATACGCAGTATTTT | CASSLTSGGDTQYF | TRBJ2-3 | NA | TRBV6-6 | NA
TGTGCTAGTGGCCAACAAGCGGGGCCTCTGGGGGAGCAGTACTTC | CASGQQAGPLGEQYF | TRBJ2-7 | NA | TRBV12-5 | TRBD2
TGCGCCAGCAGCCAAGATGCGGCTAGCGGGAGGGCTGGCACAGATACGCAGTATTTT | CASSQDAASGRAGTDTQYF | TRBJ2-3 | NA | TRBV4-1 | TRBD2
TGTGCCAGCAGCTTAGGTGGGGGGGCAAAGACCCAGTACTTC | CASSLGGGAKTQYF | TRBJ2-5 | NA | TRBV7-2 | NA
TGTGCCAGCAGCTTAATGGTGCAAGAGACCCAGTACTTC | CASSLMVQETQYF | TRBJ2-5 | NA | TRBV7-3 | NA
TGTGCCAGCAGTACCGCAGTCAGGGCCCGTTTGAACACTGAAGCTTTCTTT | CASSTAVRARLNTEAFF | TRBJ1-1 | once | TRBV28 | NA
TGTGCAAGGCGCTTCCGCGGGAGGGCCCTCGACGAGCAGTACTTC | CARRFRGRALDEQYF | TRBJ2-7 | NA | TRBV12-2 | NA
TGCGCCAGCAGCCAATCATCGGGGCCTAACTATGGCTACACCTTC | CASSQSSGPNYGYTF | TRBJ1-2 | NA | TRBV4-3 | NA
TGTGCCAGCAGTCTGACAGGGGCTCCCGGTGCTGGCTACACCTTC | CASSLTGAPGAGYTF | TRBJ1-2 | NA | TRBV6-4 | TRBD1
TGTGCCAGCAGTTCCATAAAGCGGGAGCTCTCCTACGAGCAGTACTTC | CASSSIKRELSYEQYF | TRBJ2-7 | NA | TRBV27 | TRBD2
TGTGCCAGCAGCGTAGAGTGGGGGGCTGGAAACACCATATATTTT | CASSVEWGAGNTIYF | TRBJ1-3 | NA | TRBV9 | NA
TGCGCCAGCAGCTGGCGGGGGAGCTCCTACAATGAGCAGTTCTTC | CASSWRGSSYNEQFF | TRBJ2-1 | medium-sized | TRBV5-1 | TRBD2
TGTGCCAGCAGCTTTCCCGGGACGGCCTATGGCTACACCTTC | CASSFPGTAYGYTF | TRBJ1-2 | NA | TRBV7-2 | NA
TGTGCCAGCAGTGCGACAGGAAGCGAGACAGATACGCAGTATTTT | CASSATGSETDTQYF | TRBJ2-3 | NA | TRBV2 | NA
TGTGCCAGCAGCTTTTTCACTGGCACAGATACGCAGTATTTT | CASSFFTGTDTQYF | TRBJ2-3 | NA | TRBV7-2 | NA
TGTGCCAGCAGTACCGGGACAGGGCCTGAAAAACTGTTTTTT | CASSTGTGPEKLFF | TRBJ1-4 | NA | TRBV6-5 | TRBD1
TGTGCCAGCTCGGAACTAGGTGAGGAGCAGTACTTC | CASSELGEEQYF | TRBJ2-7 | few | TRBV18 | NA
TGTGCCAGCATGGGACGGGGGGGCCCGTTCTTC | CASMGRGGPFF | TRBJ2-1 | few | TRBV6-1 | TRBD2
TGTGCCAGTCGGGGGAGCTCCAAGGGAGATACGCAGTATTTT | CASRGSSKGDTQYF | TRBJ2-3 | once | TRBV19 | NA
TGTGCCAGCAGCCCAGGGGCAGTTCTGTACTTC | CASSPGAVLYF | TRBJ2-7 | NA | TRBV11-2 | NA
TGTGCCACCAGCAGAGGAACACCTACTAACACCGGGGAGCTGTTTTTT | CATSRGTPTNTGELFF | TRBJ2-2 | NA | TRBV15 | NA
TGTGCCAGCAGTGTACAGGGGGGCAATCAGCCCCAGCATTTT | CASSVQGGNQPQHF | TRBJ1-5 | few | TRBV6-1 | TRBD1
TGTGCCAGCAGCGTAGCTCCGCGGGAGGGTTCCTACAATGAGCAGTTCTTC | CASSVAPREGSYNEQFF | TRBJ2-1 | few | TRBV9 | TRBD2
TGTGCCACCACGACCGGACGAGCTTCACCCCTCCACTTT | CATTTGRASPLHF | TRBJ1-6 | NA | TRBV6-5 | NA
TGTGCCAGTAGCTCCGGGACAGGGGTTTCACCCCTCCACTTT | CASSSGTGVSPLHF | TRBJ1-6 | NA | TRBV19 | TRBD1
TGTGCCAGCAGCTTAACTCCACACGGGACAGGGCATCAGCCCCAGCATTTT | CASSLTPHGTGHQPQHF | TRBJ1-5 | NA | TRBV7-9 | TRBD1
TGTGCCAGCAGTGAATTGTGGACTAGCTTCGATACGCAGTATTTT | CASSELWTSFDTQYF | TRBJ2-3 | few | TRBV6-1 | TRBD2
TGTGCCAGCAGTGAAGCGCAGTGGGCGGACAATGAGCAGTTCTTC | CASSEAQWADNEQFF | TRBJ2-1 | NA | TRBV2 | NA
TGTGCCAGCAGCTCCCCGGGACTAGCGGGAGGCGCGCAGTTCTTC | CASSSPGLAGGAQFF | TRBJ2-1 | NA | TRBV7-3 | TRBD2
TGTGCCATCAGTGAGTCTAGAGGGCTCTACGAGCAGTACTTC | CAISESRGLYEQYF | TRBJ2-7 | few | TRBV10-3 | NA
TGTGCCAGCAGTTCCGAGTGGACTAGCGGGAGCAATGAGCAGTTCTTC | CASSSEWTSGSNEQFF | TRBJ2-1 | NA | TRBV28 | TRBD2
TGTGCCAGCACGGGTGTTATGTACCAAGAGACCCAGTACTTC | CASTGVMYQETQYF | TRBJ2-5 | NA | TRBV7-2 | NA
TGCGCCAGCAGTCCTATTACTTACAGTACAACTAATGAAAAACTGTTTTTT | CASSPITYSTTNEKLFF | TRBJ1-4 | NA | TRBV5-1 | NA
TGCGCCAGCAGCCTTGGCCGGGACAGGGCCCCCTACGAGCAGTACTTC | CASSLGRDRAPYEQYF | TRBJ2-7 | few | TRBV5-1 | TRBD1
TGTGCCAGCAGGCCGCGGGAGCTCACCGGGGAGCTGTTTTTT | CASRPRELTGELFF | TRBJ2-2 | once | TRBV7-9 | TRBD2
TGTGCCAGCAGCTTGGGGACTAGCGGGAGGGGAACCTACGAGCAGTACTTC | CASSLGTSGRGTYEQYF | TRBJ2-7 | NA | TRBV11-3 | TRBD2
TGTGCCAGCAGCTCGGGACTAGCGGGGGGGTCGAACACCGGGGAGCTGTTTTTT | CASSSGLAGGSNTGELFF | TRBJ2-2 | NA | TRBV11-2 | TRBD2
TGTGCCAGCAGTGAACCCGCAGGGGAGACCTACAATGAGCAGTTCTTC | CASSEPAGETYNEQFF | TRBJ2-1 | NA | TRBV6-1 | NA
TGTGCCAGCAGCTACAAGACTGAATCTCGAAAGATCTATGGCTACACCTTC | CASSYKTESRKIYGYTF | TRBJ1-2 | NA | TRBV7-6 | NA
TGCGCCAGTAGTATAGGGACAGGGGGCACAAATACGCAGTATTTT | CASSIGTGGTNTQYF | TRBJ2-3 | NA | TRBV19 | TRBD1
TGTGCCAGCAGCTTATTAGGAAACACCATATATTTT | CASSLLGNTIYF | TRBJ1-3 | few | TRBV13 | NA
TGCGCCAGCAGCTTGACCGGGGACCGCACAGATACGCAGTATTTT | CASSLTGDRTDTQYF | TRBJ2-3 | NA | TRBV5-1 | NA
TGTGCCAGCAGCTTCGGAGGGCCCTACAATGAGCAGTTCTTC | CASSFGGPYNEQFF | TRBJ2-1 | NA | TRBV11-3 | NA
TGTGCCAGCAGTCGACAGGGGAGAGGGACAGATACGCAGTATTTT | CASSRQGRGTDTQYF | TRBJ2-3 | NA | TRBV6-1 | TRBD1
TGTGCCAGCAGTTTCAAATTCGGGGTCACAGATACGCAGTATTTT | CASSFKFGVTDTQYF | TRBJ2-3 | NA | TRBV28 | NA
TGTGCCAGCAGCCCGGGGACAGGGCTTTATGGCTACACCTTC | CASSPGTGLYGYTF | TRBJ1-2 | NA | TRBV7-9 | TRBD1
TGCGCCAGCAGTCTAGCCACAGATACGCAGTATTTT | CASSLATDTQYF | TRBJ2-3 | NA | TRBV5-1 | NA
TGCGCCAGCAGTTTTTCGGGAGGGACTTTTGGCTACACCTTC | CASSFSGGTFGYTF | TRBJ1-2 | NA | TRBV5-1 | NA
TGTGCCAGCAGCTTGGAGCAGACTAACTATGGCTACACCTTC | CASSLEQTNYGYTF | TRBJ1-2 | once | TRBV5-4 | NA
TGTGCCTGGAGTATCGACAGGGGAGGGGACCTAGCCAAAAACATTCAGTACTTC | CAWSIDRGGDLAKNIQYF | TRBJ2-4 | NA | TRBV30 | NA